The 11 T cell receptor beta chains listed next were all sequenced from one sample in a study of CD8 T cells in ankylosing spondylitis. TCRdb independently ran MiXCR on the 5' RACE reads; one entry per CDR3 protein. The table includes 250,000 or so distinct CDR3 sequences, about 11% detected once. Sequenced material: blood, either unsorted or a sorted T cell fraction (not recorded which). These receptors all stem from a male donor with ankylosing spondylitis or in good health (not recorded which).

This clonotype was found many times. V usage is TRBV20-1 and J usage is TRBJ2-3; D ambiguous. V lost 6 bases and J lost 5, with 15 bases in between. The CDR3 contains 13 residues. The germline V gene has CDR1 DFQATT and CDR2 SNEGSKA (reference sequence). CDR3 nucleotides: TGCAGTGCGGAAAGTGGACCGCGAGATACGCAGTATTTT. Protein product: CSAESGPRDTQYF.

This clonotype was recorded at least ten times. This sequence joins TRBV20-1 and TRBJ1-2; D unclear. Germline values: CDR1 DFQATT, CDR2 SNEGSKA (reference sequence). This CDR3 is built from 13 residues. V was cut by 1 base and J by 3 bases, with 9 bases left in between. CDR3 amino acids: CSARGRGYYGYTF. Written as DNA, the CDR3 is TGCAGTGCTAGAGGTAGAGGGTACTATGGCTACACCTTC.

The chain has TRBV5-1 and TRBJ1-2; 7 nucleotides line up with TRBD1. The V segment lost 0 bases and the J segment 4 bases; nucleotides outside the gene matches: 6. CDR1 and CDR2 (germline): SGHRS, YFSETQ. The CDR3 length is 15 residues. CDR3 in DNA: TGCGCCAGCAGCTTGGATGGGACAGATATCTATGGCTACACCTTC. Translated: CASSLDGTDIYGYTF. The whole variable domain, remainder taken from reference TRBV5-1 and TRBJ1-2, is KAGVTQTPRYLIKTRGQQVTLSCSPISGHRSVSWYQQTPGQGLQFLFEYFSETQRNKGNFPGRFSGRQFSNSRSEMNVSTLELGDSALYLCASSLDGTDIYGYTFGSGTRLTVV.

This chain uses TRBV5-1 with TRBJ2-5, with 9 bases matching TRBD1. Germline V gene sequence: CDR1 SGHRS, CDR2 YFSETQ. Germline trimming cut 4 bases from V and 5 bases from J; bases unmatched to any gene: 3. This CDR3 comprises 13 residues. The chain's CDR3 is CASSMDRGETQYF. CDR3 nucleotides: TGCGCCAGCAGCATGGACAGGGGTGAGACCCAGTACTTC.

This clonotype was picked up many times. The gene calls are TRBV6-5 and TRBJ1-3, with D uncertain. Trimming stripped 2 bases from V and 1 base from J, with 6 bases between. The CDR3 loop spans 14 amino acids. Germline V gene data show CDR1 as MNHEY and CDR2 as SVGAGI. The CDR3 DNA reads as TGTGCCAGCAGTTACCAACGTTCTGGAAACACCATATATTTT. It translates to CASSYQRSGNTIYF.

The V and J genes are TRBV11-2 and TRBJ2-2, with D perhaps matching TRBD2 (6 bases). The CDR3 runs 16 residues. Looked up from germline, CDR1 is SGHAT and CDR2 is FQNNGV. Deletions cut 5 bases from V and 3 bases from J, with 16 bases between. CDR3 sequence (DNA): TGTGCCAGCAGCCCTAGGATAGGAGGGGACACCGGGGAGCTGTTTTTT. This sequence encodes CASSPRIGGDTGELFF.

This clonotype has a count of ten or more. V usage is TRBV6-1 and J usage is TRBJ2-1; 11 bases align to TRBD2. The CDR3 length is 16 residues. Germline V gene sequence: CDR1 MNHNS, CDR2 SASEGT. The junction had 8 bases not matched to a gene; V was cut back by 6 bases and J by 4 bases. The CDR3 sequence is CASRNPGLAVYNEQFF. The DNA for the CDR3 is TGTGCCAGCAGGAACCCGGGACTAGCGGTTTACAATGAGCAGTTCTTC.

This clonotype appeared a single time. The chain has TRBV10-3 and TRBJ1-3; maybe TRBD1 (5 bases). Between the trimmed V and J ends, which lost 0 bases and 2 bases, there was a span of 5 bases. This CDR3 is built from 14 residues. The germline CDR1 and CDR2 sequences are ENHRY and SYGVKD. CDR3: CAISESRAGNTIYF. CDR3 nucleotides: TGTGCCATCAGTGAGTCCAGGGCTGGAAACACCATATATTTT.

The chain combines TRBV4-2 with TRBJ1-3, with a weak D call TRBD1 (6 bases). Germline values: CDR1 LGHNA, CDR2 YNFKEQ. CDR3 length: 19 residues. V was pared by 4 bases and J by 7 bases, with 29 bases between. This chain's CDR3 is CASSPSESDTGTRGNTIYF. The CDR3 region has the DNA TGTGCCAGCAGCCCAAGCGAATCCGATACAGGGACCAGAGGGAACACCATATATTTT.

In its sample, this clonotype was seen many times. The chain carries TRBV24-1 and TRBJ2-5; no clear D. Germline CDR1 KGHDR, CDR2 SFDVKD. The CDR3 runs to 17 residues. The V end lost 3 bases, the J end lost 0 bases, and 16 bases lay between the germline ends. The CDR3 sequence is CATSDDKPISHQETQYF. The CDR3 DNA reads TGTGCCACCAGTGATGATAAACCGATATCCCACCAAGAGACCCAGTACTTC.

This clonotype was picked up a small number of times. The chain joins TRBV27 to TRBJ1-1; perhaps TRBD1 as D (6 bases). The CDR3 spans 13 residues. Germline V lookup: CDR1 MNHEY, CDR2 SMNVEV (reference sequence). Trimming left V 3 bases short and J 6 bases short, with 11 bases between. CDR3 amino acids: CASSFPGAAEAFF. CDR3 in DNA: TGTGCCAGCAGTTTCCCGGGGGCGGCTGAAGCTTTCTTT.